The rows below give T cell receptor beta chains drawn from one sample of a study of human T cells and chemical hapten exposure. In TCRdb, the RACE reads were re-called with MiXCR into one record per CDR3 protein. The table shows some 400,000 distinct CDR3 sequences, with more than 4.5% occurring only once. Here the sequenced sample was whole blood, taken in connection with sensitization to the hapten diphenylcyclopropenone (DPC). The source of these receptors is a woman aged 50 to 60 with alopecia areata. Some clones in this sample may be carry-over from other donors' samples. CDR3s include the opening cysteine and the closing phenylalanine or tryptophan. D genes are given only for firm matches. Size is stated for part of the rows, as once, few or many counts, or as a class when the clone is expanded.

TRBD2	TRBJ2-3	NA	TRBV12-3/TRBV12-4	CASSTNWRGTDTQYF	TGTGCCAGCAGTACCAACTGGCGGGGGACAGATACGCAGTATTTT
TRBD1	TRBJ1-6	many	TRBV18	CASSPRQGGSPLHF	TGTGCCAGCTCACCCAGACAGGGTGGATCACCCCTCCACTTT
NA	TRBJ2-6	many	TRBV3-1	CASSQDWAGAGANVLTF	TGTGCCAGCAGCCAAGATTGGGCAGGGGCTGGGGCCAACGTCCTGACTTTC
NA	TRBJ1-5	few	TRBV28	CASNQPQHF	TGTGCCTCCAATCAGCCCCAGCATTTT
TRBD2	TRBJ2-1	few	TRBV15	CATSRGGSSYNEQFF	TGTGCCACCAGCAGAGGCGGGAGCTCCTACAATGAGCAGTTCTTC
NA	TRBJ2-4	many	TRBV3-1	CASSQAGENIQYF	TGTGCCAGCAGCCAAGCTGGGGAAAACATTCAGTACTTC
NA	TRBJ2-5	NA	TRBV7-2	CASSPDRGAGETQYF	TGTGCCAGCAGCCCGGATCGGGGGGCTGGGGAGACCCAGTACTTC
NA	TRBJ1-1	NA	TRBV9	CASSVVGSMNTEAFF	TGTGCCAGCAGCGTAGTCGGCAGCATGAACACTGAAGCTTTCTTT
NA	TRBJ2-2	few	TRBV9	CASSVVENTGELFF	TGTGCCAGCAGCGTAGTGGAAAACACCGGGGAGCTGTTTTTT
NA	TRBJ2-1	few	TRBV6-2/TRBV6-3	CASSQSGAEQFF	TGTGCCAGCAGTCAGTCGGGGGCTGAGCAGTTCTTC
NA	TRBJ1-3	many	TRBV7-6	CASSLARSSGNTIYF	TGTGCCAGCAGCTTAGCGAGGAGCTCTGGAAACACCATATATTTT
NA	TRBJ2-7	NA	TRBV28	CASRLGGHEQYF	TGTGCCAGCCGGCTGGGGGGCCACGAGCAGTACTTC
TRBD2	TRBJ2-2	many	TRBV5-1	CASSSGLAGLTGELFF	TGCGCCAGCAGCTCGGGACTAGCGGGATTAACCGGGGAGCTGTTTTTT
NA	TRBJ1-6	many	TRBV4-1	CASSQVDLVGGVNSPLHF	TGCGCCAGCAGCCAAGTTGACCTTGTAGGAGGGGTGAATTCACCCCTCCACTTT
TRBD2	TRBJ2-1	few	TRBV28	CASSFRGRAEGEQFF	TGTGCCAGCAGTTTCCGGGGGAGGGCCGAAGGTGAGCAGTTCTTC
NA	TRBJ2-1	few	TRBV20-1	CSARGDSYNEQFF	TGCAGTGCTAGAGGCGACAGTTACAATGAGCAGTTCTTC
NA	TRBJ2-7	few	TRBV5-1	CASSLSPGAYEQYF	TGCGCCAGCAGCTTGTCACCGGGAGCCTACGAGCAGTACTTC
TRBD2	TRBJ2-7	NA	TRBV5-5	CASSKPGAGGSSYEQYF	TGTGCCAGCTCAAAGCCCGGAGCGGGGGGGAGCTCCTACGAGCAGTACTTC
NA	TRBJ2-7	many	TRBV6-6	CASIRGLDEQYF	TGTGCCAGCATCCGGGGTCTTGACGAGCAGTACTTC
NA	TRBJ2-3	NA	TRBV5-1	CASSLPQGGGWTRDTQYF	TGCGCCAGCAGCTTGCCCCAAGGGGGGGGCTGGACCAGAGATACGCAGTATTTT
TRBD2	TRBJ2-1	many	TRBV29-1	CSVEGTSGRTYNEQFF	TGCAGCGTTGAGGGTACTAGCGGGAGGACCTACAATGAGCAGTTCTTC
NA	TRBJ1-2	NA	TRBV29-1	CSVYDTDYGYTF	TGCAGCGTTTATGACACCGACTATGGCTACACCTTC
TRBD2	TRBJ2-3	few	TRBV7-8	CATERGATDTQYF	TGTGCCACCGAGCGGGGGGCGACAGATACGCAGTATTTT
NA	TRBJ1-3	few	TRBV9	CASSSFNGASSGNTIYF	TGTGCCAGCAGCTCTTTTAATGGGGCAAGCTCTGGAAACACCATATATTTT
NA	TRBJ2-5	few	TRBV29-1	CSAPLRGARETQYF	TGCAGCGCCCCACTCAGGGGAGCTCGAGAGACCCAGTACTTC
NA	TRBJ1-4	few	TRBV3-1	CASSQGVGRNEKLFF	TGTGCCAGCAGCCAAGGGGTCGGCCGGAATGAAAAACTGTTTTTT
NA	TRBJ2-6	many	TRBV29-1	CSVIDGSGANVLTF	TGCAGCGTTATCGACGGCTCTGGGGCCAACGTCCTGACTTTC
TRBD1	TRBJ1-1	NA	TRBV7-9	CASSSAGTGGIGTEAFF	TGTGCCAGCAGCTCCGCCGGGACAGGGGGTATTGGCACTGAAGCTTTCTTT
TRBD2	TRBJ2-7	many	TRBV5-1	CASSTDPGLVWQYF	TGCGCCAGCAGCACCGACCCGGGACTAGTATGGCAGTACTTC
NA	TRBJ2-1	many	TRBV12-3/TRBV12-4	CASSLRDFNNEQFF	TGTGCCAGCAGTCTTCGGGACTTCAACAATGAGCAGTTCTTC
TRBD2	TRBJ2-2	many	TRBV5-4	CASSILAGGLGGELFF	TGTGCCAGCAGCATTCTAGCGGGAGGTCTGGGCGGGGAGCTGTTTTTT
NA	TRBJ1-3	many	TRBV4-2	CASSQEGESGNTIYF	TGTGCCAGCAGCCAAGAGGGGGAGTCTGGAAACACCATATATTTT
NA	TRBJ2-7	NA	TRBV2	CASSLLVGAYEQYF	TGTGCCAGCAGTCTCCTGGTAGGGGCCTACGAGCAGTACTTC
NA	TRBJ1-5	many	TRBV5-1	CASSFVQGMDF	TGCGCCAGCAGCTTCGTGCAGGGAATGGATTTT
TRBD2	TRBJ2-3	many	TRBV12-3/TRBV12-4	CASSWAGGPTDTQYF	TGTGCCAGCAGTTGGGCGGGGGGGCCCACAGATACGCAGTATTTT